This T cell receptor (beta chain) was retrieved from a study of cytomegalovirus exposure and HLA in healthy donors. It was with 60 Vbeta and 13 Jbeta primers that the PCR ran. Generated by immunoSEQ multiplex PCR, the TCRdb table keeps only in-frame clones and is missing some. Of 180,000 or so clones listed, about four fifths are singletons. The ends were cut back, 11 bases at V and 5 bases at J, with 24 bases in the middle. Germline-derived CDR1 and CDR2 are MNHNS and SASEGT. This CDR3 is 15 amino acids long. The receptor's source is a female donor in good health and CMV-seronegative. This chain uses TRBV6-1 with TRBJ2-5; weak D call: TRBD2 (7 bases). The sequencing input was PBMCs. The CDR3 reads CAGASAGALLETQYF. As DNA, the CDR3 is TGTGCCGGGGCTTCGGCGGGGGCCCTGTTGGAGACCCAGTACTTC.